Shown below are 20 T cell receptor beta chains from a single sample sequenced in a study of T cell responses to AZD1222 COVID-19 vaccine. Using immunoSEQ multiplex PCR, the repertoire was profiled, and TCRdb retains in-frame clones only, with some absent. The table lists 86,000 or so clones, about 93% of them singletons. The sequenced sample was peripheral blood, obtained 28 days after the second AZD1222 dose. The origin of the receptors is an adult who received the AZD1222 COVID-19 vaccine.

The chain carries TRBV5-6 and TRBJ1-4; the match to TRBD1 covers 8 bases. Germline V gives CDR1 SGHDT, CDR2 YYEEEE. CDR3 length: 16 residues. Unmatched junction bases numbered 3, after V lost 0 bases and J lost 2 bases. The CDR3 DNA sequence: TGTGCCAGCAGCTTGGCCTCAGGGGGCACTAATGAAAAACTGTTTTTT. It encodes CASSLASGGTNEKLFF.

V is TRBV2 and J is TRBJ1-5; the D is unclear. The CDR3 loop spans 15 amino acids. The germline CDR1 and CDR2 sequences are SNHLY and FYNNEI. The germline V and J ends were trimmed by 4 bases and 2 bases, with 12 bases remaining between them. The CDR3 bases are TGTGCCAGCAGTGTGCAGGACTTAGGCAATCAGCCCCAGCATTTT. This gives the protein CASSVQDLGNQPQHF.

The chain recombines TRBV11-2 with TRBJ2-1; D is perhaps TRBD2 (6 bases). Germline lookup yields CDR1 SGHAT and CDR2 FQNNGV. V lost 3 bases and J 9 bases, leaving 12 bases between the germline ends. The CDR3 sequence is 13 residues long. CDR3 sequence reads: CASSFRRDGEQFF. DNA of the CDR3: TGTGCCAGCAGCTTCCGGAGGGATGGTGAGCAGTTCTTC.

As DNA, the CDR3 is TGTGCCAGCAGCTTAGTTGGGGGTTACACTGAAGCTTTCTTT. It specifies CASSLVGGYTEAFF. The genes are TRBV7-8 and TRBJ1-1; TRBD1 might be the D (5 bases). The CDR3 runs to 14 residues. Germline V gene data show CDR1 as SGHVS and CDR2 as FQNEAQ. Trimming removed 1 base at V and 3 bases at J, with 9 bases between.

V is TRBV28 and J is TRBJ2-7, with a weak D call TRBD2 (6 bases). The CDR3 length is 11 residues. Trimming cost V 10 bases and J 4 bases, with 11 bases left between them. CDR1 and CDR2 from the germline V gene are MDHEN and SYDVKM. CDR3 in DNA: TGTGCCACCGGGACTCTATACGAGCAGTACTTC. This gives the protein CATGTLYEQYF. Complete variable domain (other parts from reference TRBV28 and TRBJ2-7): DVKVTQSSRYLVKRTGEKVFLECVQDMDHENMFWYRQDPGLGLRLIYFSYDVKMKEKGDIPEGYSVSREKKERFSLILESASTNQTSMYLCATGTLYEQYFGPGTRLTVT.

The CDR3: CASSPGLSQPQHF. The CDR3 DNA is TGTGCCAGCAGTCCCGGACTGAGTCAGCCCCAGCATTTT. This chain links TRBV6-5 with TRBJ1-5; D unresolved. The CDR3 covers 13 residues. The germline CDR1 and CDR2 sequences are MNHEY and SVGAGI. Trimming left V 5 bases short and J 6 bases short, with 11 bases between.

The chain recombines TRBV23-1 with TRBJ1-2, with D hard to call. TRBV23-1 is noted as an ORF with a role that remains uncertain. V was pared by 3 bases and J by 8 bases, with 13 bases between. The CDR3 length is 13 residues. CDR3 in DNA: TGCGCCAGCAGTCATCCCCCGCGAAAGGGCTACACCTTC. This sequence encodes CASSHPPRKGYTF.

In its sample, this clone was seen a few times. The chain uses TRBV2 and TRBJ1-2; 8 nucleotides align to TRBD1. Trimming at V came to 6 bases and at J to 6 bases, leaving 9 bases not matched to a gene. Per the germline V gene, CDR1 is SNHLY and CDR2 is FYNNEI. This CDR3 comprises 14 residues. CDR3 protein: CASRPGGQDHGYTF. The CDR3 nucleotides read TGTGCCAGCAGACCTGGGGGACAGGACCATGGCTACACCTTC.

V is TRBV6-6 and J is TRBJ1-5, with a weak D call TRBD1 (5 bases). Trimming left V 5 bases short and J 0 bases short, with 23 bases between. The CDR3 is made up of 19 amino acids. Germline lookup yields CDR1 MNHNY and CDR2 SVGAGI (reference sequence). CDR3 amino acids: CASSLRSGSTGHSNQPQHF. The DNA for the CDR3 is TGTGCCAGCAGTCTAAGGTCCGGGTCAACAGGACATAGCAATCAGCCCCAGCATTTT.

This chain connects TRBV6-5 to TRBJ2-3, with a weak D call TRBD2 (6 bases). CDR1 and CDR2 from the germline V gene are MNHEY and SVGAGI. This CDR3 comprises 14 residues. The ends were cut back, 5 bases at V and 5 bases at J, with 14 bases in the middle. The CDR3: CASSRTGAIDTQYF. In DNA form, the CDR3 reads TGTGCCAGCAGTAGGACGGGAGCCATAGATACGCAGTATTTT.

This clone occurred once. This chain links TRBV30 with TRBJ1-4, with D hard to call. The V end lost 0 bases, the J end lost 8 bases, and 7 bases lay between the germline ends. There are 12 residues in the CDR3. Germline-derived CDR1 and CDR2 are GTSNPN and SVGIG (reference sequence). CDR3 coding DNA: TGTGCCTGGAGTGTGTTAAAGGAAAAACTGTTTTTT. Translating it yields CAWSVLKEKLFF.

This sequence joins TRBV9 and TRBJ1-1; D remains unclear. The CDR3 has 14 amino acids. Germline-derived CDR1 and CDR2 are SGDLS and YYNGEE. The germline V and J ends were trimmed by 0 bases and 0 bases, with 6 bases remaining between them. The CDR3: CASSVVELNTEAFF. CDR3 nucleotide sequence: TGTGCCAGCAGCGTAGTCGAACTGAACACTGAAGCTTTCTTT.

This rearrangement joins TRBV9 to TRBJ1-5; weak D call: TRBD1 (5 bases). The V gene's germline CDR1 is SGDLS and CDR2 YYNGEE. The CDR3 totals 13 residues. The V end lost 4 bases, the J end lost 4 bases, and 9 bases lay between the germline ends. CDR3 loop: CASSRDQNQPQHF. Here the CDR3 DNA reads TGTGCCAGCAGCCGGGACCAAAATCAGCCCCAGCATTTT.

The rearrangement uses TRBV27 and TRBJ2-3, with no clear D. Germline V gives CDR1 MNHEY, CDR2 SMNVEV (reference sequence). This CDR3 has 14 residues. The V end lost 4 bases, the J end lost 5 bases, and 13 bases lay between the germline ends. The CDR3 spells CASSYKGLGDTQYF. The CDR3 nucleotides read TGTGCCAGCAGTTACAAGGGCCTGGGAGATACGCAGTATTTT.

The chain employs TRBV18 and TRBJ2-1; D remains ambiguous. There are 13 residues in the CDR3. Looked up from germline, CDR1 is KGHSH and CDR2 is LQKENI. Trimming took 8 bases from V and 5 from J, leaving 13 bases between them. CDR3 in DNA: TGTGCCAGCCTACAGAGAGTGAACAATGAGCAGTTCTTC. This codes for CASLQRVNNEQFF.

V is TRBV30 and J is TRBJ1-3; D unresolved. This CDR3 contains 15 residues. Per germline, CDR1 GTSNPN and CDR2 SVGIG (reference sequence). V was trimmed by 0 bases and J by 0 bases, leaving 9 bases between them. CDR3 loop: CAWSVLGNSGNTIYF. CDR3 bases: TGTGCCTGGAGTGTATTAGGGAACTCTGGAAACACCATATATTTT.

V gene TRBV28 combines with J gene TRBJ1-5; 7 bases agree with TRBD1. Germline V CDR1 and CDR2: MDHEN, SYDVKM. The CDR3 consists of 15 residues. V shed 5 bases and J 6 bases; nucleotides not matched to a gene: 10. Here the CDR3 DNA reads TGTGCCAGCAGTACGATCGACAGGGCGGGTCAGCCCCAGCATTTT. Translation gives CASSTIDRAGQPQHF.

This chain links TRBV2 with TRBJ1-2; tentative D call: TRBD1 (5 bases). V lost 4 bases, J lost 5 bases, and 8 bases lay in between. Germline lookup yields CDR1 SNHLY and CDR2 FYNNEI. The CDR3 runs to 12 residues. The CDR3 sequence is CASSGDGYGYTF. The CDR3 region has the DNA TGTGCCAGCAGTGGGGACGGTTATGGCTACACCTTC.

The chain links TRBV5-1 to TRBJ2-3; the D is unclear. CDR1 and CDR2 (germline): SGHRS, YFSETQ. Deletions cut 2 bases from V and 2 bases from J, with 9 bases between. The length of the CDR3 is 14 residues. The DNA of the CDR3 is TGCGCCAGCAGCTTTACAGATCTCACAGATACGCAGTATTTT. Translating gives CASSFTDLTDTQYF.

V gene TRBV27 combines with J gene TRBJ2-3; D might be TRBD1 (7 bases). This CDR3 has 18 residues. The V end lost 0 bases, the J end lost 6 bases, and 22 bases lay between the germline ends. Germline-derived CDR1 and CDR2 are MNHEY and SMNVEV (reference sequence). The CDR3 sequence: CASSLSPGGRGALDTQYF. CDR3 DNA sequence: TGTGCCAGCAGTTTATCTCCAGGGGGAAGGGGGGCTCTGGATACGCAGTATTTT.